This TCR beta chain was captured in a study of blood T cell repertoires in COVID-19. V gave up 3 bases and J gave up 6 bases, with 7 bases separating them. From germline, CDR1 is SGHRS and CDR2 YFSETQ. The CDR3 is made up of 13 amino acids. Measured with immunoSEQ multiplex PCR; TCRdb has only the in-frame clones, and not every one. Of a few hundred thousand clones in the sample, approximately 92% are singletons; the top ten hold 0.95% to 1.2%. This TCR was sampled from a young man who had recovered from COVID-19. The chain combines TRBV5-1 with TRBJ1-6; TRBD1 is a possible D gene (5 bases). Sequenced material: PBMCs or T cells enriched from blood (not recorded which). The CDR3 here is CASSYDSNSPLHF. The CDR3 nucleotides are TGCGCCAGCAGCTACGACAGTAATTCACCCCTCCACTTT. The full variable domain, with the rest looked up from reference TRBV5-1 and TRBJ1-6, is KAGVTQTPRYLIKTRGQQVTLSCSPISGHRSVSWYQQTPGQGLQFLFEYFSETQRNKGNFPGRFSGRQFSNSRSEMNVSTLELGDSALYLCASSYDSNSPLHFGNGTRLTVT.